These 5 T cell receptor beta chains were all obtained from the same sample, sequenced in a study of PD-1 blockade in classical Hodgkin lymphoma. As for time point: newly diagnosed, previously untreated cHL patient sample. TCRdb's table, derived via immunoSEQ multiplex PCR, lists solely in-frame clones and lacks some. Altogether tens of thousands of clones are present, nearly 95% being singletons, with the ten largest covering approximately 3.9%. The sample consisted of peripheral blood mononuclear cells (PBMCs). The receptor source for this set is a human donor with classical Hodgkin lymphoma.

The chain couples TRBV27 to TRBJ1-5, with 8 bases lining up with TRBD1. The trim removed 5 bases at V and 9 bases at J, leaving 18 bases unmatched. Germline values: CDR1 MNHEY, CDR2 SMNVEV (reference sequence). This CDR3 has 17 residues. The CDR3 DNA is TGTGCCAGCAGTCTGAATACCCTGACAGGGGAGGGCCGGCCCCAGCATTTT. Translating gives CASSLNTLTGEGRPQHF.

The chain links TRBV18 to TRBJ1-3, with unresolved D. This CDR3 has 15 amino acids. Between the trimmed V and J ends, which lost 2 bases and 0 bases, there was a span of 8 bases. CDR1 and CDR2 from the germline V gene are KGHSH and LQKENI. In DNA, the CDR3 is TGTGCCAGCTCACCAAAGCCGGGCTCTGGAAACACCATATATTTT. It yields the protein CASSPKPGSGNTIYF.

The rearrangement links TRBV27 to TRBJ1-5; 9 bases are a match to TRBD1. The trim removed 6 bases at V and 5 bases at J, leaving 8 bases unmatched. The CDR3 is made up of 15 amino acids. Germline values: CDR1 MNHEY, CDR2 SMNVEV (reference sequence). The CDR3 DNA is TGTGCCAGCAGCTCTGACAGGGGGTGGGATCAGCCCCAGCATTTT. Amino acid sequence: CASSSDRGWDQPQHF.

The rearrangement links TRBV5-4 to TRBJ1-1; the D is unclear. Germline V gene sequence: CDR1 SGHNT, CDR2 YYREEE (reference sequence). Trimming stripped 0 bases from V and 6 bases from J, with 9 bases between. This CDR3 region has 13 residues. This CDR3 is CASSLVGSSEAFF. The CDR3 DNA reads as TGTGCCAGCAGCTTGGTGGGGAGCTCTGAAGCTTTCTTT.

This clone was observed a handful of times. The CDR3 sequence: CASSRGGSSYEQYF. In nucleotides, the CDR3 is TGTGCCAGCAGTAGGGGGGGTAGCAGCTACGAGCAGTACTTC. The V call is TRBV6-5, the J call TRBJ2-7; D is perhaps TRBD2 (7 bases). This CDR3 has 14 amino acids. The V gene lost 5 bases and the J gene lost 3 bases, with 14 bases spanning the gap. The germline CDR1 and CDR2 sequences are MNHEY and SVGAGI.